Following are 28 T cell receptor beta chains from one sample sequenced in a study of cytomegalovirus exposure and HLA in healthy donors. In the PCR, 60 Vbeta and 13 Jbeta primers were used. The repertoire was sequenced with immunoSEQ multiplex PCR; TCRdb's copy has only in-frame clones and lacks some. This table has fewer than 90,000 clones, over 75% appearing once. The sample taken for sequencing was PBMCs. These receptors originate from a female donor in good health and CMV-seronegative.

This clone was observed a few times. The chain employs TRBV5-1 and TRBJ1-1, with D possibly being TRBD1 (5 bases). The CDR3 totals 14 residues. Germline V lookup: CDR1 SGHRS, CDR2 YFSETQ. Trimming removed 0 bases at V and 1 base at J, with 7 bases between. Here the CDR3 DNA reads TGCGCCAGCAGCTTGGCCCAGGGGAACACTGAAGCTTTCTTT. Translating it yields CASSLAQGNTEAFF.

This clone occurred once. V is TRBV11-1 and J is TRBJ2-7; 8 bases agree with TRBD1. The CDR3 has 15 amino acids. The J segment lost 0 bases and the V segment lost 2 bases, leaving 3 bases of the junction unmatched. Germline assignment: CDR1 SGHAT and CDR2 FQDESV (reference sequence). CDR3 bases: TGTGCCAGCAGCTTACAGGGGGCCTCCTCCTACGAGCAGTACTTC. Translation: CASSLQGASSYEQYF.

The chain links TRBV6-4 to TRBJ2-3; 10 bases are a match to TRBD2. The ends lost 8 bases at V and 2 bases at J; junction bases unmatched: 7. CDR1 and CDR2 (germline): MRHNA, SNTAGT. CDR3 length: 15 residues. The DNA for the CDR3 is TGTGCCAGCTCCATAGCGGGGGGACCCACAGATACGCAGTATTTT. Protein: CASSIAGGPTDTQYF.

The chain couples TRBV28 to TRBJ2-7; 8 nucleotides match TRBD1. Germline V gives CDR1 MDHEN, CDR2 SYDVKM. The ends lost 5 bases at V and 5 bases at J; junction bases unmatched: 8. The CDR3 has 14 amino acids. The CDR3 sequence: CASSPQDRDNEQYF. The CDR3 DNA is TGTGCCAGCAGTCCCCAGGACAGGGACAACGAGCAGTACTTC.

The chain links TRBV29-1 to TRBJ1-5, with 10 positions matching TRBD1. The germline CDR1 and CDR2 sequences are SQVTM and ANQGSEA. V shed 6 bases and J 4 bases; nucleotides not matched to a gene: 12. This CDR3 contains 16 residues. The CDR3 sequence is CSVLVGWGQGNQPQHF. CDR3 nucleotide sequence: TGCAGCGTCCTTGTGGGTTGGGGACAGGGGAATCAGCCCCAGCATTTT.

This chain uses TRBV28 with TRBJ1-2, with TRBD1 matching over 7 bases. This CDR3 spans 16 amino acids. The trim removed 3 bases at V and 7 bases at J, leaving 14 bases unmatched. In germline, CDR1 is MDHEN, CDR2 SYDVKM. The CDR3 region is CASSLDYRGGLGGYTF. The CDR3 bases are TGTGCCAGCAGTTTGGACTACAGGGGTGGCCTCGGTGGCTACACCTTC.

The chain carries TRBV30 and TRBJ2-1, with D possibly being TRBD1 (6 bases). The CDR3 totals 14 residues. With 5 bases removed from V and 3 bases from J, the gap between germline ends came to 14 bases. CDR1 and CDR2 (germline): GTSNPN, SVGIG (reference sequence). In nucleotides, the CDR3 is TGTGCCTGGGAACGGGACATTCGCTACAATGAGCAGTTCTTC. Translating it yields CAWERDIRYNEQFF.

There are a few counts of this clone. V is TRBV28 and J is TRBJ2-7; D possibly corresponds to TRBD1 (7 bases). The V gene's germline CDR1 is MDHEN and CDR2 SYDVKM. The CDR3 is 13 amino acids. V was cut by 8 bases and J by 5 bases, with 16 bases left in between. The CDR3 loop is CASQGGLSHEQYF. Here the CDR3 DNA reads TGTGCCAGCCAGGGGGGCCTTTCACACGAGCAGTACTTC.

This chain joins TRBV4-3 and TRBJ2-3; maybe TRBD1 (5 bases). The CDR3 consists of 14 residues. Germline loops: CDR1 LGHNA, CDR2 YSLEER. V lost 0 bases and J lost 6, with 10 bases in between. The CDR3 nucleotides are TGCGCCAGCAGCCAAGATTCAGGGTGGGATACGCAGTATTTT. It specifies CASSQDSGWDTQYF.

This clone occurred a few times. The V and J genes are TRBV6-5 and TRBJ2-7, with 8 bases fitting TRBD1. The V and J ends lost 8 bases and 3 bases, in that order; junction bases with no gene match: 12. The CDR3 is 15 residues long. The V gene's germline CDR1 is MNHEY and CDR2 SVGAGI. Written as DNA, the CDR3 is TGTGCCAGCGGCCTCATGGGACAGGCCCGCTACGAGCAGTACTTC. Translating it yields CASGLMGQARYEQYF.

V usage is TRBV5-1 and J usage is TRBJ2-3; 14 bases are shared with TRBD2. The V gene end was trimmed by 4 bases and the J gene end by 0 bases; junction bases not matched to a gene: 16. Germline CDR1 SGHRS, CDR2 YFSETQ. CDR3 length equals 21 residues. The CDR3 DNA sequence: TGCGCCAGCAGCAGAAAGGGACTAGCGGGGGCCGAAGATTCTAGCACAGATACGCAGTATTTT. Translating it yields CASSRKGLAGAEDSSTDTQYF.

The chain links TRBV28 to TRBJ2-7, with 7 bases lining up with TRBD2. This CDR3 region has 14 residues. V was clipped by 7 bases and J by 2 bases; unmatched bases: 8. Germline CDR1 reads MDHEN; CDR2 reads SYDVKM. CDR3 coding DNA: TGTGCCAGCAATGCACGGGGGGTCGCCTACGAGCAGTACTTC. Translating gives CASNARGVAYEQYF. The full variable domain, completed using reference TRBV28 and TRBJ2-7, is DVKVTQSSRYLVKRTGEKVFLECVQDMDHENMFWYRQDPGLGLRLIYFSYDVKMKEKGDIPEGYSVSREKKERFSLILESASTNQTSMYLCASNARGVAYEQYFGPGTRLTVT.

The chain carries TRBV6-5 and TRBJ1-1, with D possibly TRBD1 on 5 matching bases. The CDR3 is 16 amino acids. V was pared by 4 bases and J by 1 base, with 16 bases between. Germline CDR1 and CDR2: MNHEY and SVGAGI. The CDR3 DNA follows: TGTGCCAGCAGTTCGCTGACAGTGGGCCCGAACACTGAAGCTTTCTTT. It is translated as CASSSLTVGPNTEAFF.

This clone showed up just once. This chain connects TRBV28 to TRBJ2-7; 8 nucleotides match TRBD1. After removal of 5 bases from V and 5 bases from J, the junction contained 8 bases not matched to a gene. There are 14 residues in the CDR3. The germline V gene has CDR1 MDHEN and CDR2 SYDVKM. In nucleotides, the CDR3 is TGTGCCAGCAGTCCTTGGACAGGGAGGAACGAGCAGTACTTC. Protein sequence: CASSPWTGRNEQYF.

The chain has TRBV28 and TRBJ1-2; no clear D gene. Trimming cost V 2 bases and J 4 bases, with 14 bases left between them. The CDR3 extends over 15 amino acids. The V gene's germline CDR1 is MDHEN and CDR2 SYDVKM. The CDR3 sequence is CASSLATESSYGYTF. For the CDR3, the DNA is TGTGCCAGCAGTTTAGCAACAGAGAGTAGCTATGGCTACACCTTC.

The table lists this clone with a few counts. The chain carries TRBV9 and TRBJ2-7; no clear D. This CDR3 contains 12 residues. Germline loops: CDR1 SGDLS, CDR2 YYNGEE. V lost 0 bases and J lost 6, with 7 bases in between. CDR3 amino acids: CASSVDTGEQYF. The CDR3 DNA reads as TGTGCCAGCAGCGTAGATACGGGCGAGCAGTACTTC.

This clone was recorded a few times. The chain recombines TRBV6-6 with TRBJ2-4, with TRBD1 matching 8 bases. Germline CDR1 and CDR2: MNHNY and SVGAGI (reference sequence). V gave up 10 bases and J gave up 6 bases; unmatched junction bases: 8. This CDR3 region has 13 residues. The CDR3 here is CATSGGSGNIQYF. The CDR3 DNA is TGTGCCACCTCAGGGGGCTCGGGAAACATTCAGTACTTC.

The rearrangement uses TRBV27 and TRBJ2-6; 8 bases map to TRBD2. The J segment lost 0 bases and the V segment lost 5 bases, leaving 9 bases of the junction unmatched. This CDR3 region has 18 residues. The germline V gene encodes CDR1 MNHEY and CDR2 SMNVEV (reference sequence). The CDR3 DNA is TGTGCCAGCAGTCTAACGGGGGGGGCCCTCTCTGGGGCCAACGTCCTGACTTTC. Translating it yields CASSLTGGALSGANVLTF.

CDR3 region: CASTPEGANYGYTF. In DNA, the CDR3 is TGTGCCAGCACTCCCGAAGGGGCTAACTATGGCTACACCTTC. This sequence joins TRBV2 and TRBJ1-2; possibly TRBD1 for D (5 bases). The V and J ends lost 7 bases and 0 bases respectively, with 12 bases between them. The CDR3 length is 14 residues. CDR1 is SNHLY, CDR2 FYNNEI, per germline.

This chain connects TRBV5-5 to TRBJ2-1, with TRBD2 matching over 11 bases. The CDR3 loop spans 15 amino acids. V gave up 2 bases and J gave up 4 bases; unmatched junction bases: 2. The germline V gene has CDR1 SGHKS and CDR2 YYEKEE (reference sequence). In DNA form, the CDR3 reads TGTGCCAGCAGCTTTAGCGGGGGGGAATACAATGAGCAGTTCTTC. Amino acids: CASSFSGGEYNEQFF.

DNA for the CDR3: TGTGCCAGCAGTTTGGTGCGGGCTGAAGCTTTCTTT. Its translation is CASSLVRAEAFF. This chain joins TRBV28 and TRBJ1-1; D remains ambiguous. Trimming pared 3 bases from V and 6 bases from J, leaving 8 bases between. The CDR3 has 12 residues. Per the germline V gene, CDR1 is MDHEN and CDR2 is SYDVKM.

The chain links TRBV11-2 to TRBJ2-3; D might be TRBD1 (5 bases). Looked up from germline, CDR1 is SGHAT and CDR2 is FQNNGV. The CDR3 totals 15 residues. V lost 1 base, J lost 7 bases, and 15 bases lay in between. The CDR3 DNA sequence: TGTGCCAGCAGCTTAGGCGACAGATACACGCATACGCAGTATTTT. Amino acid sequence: CASSLGDRYTHTQYF.

The CDR3 DNA is TGTGCCAGCAGGGTCGGGGGGATGAACACTGAAGCTTTCTTT. It encodes CASRVGGMNTEAFF. This chain connects TRBV5-4 to TRBJ1-1; maybe TRBD1 (5 bases). The V gene's germline CDR1 is SGHNT and CDR2 YYREEE (reference sequence). The CDR3 runs to 14 residues. Trimming pared 5 bases from V and 0 bases from J, leaving 11 bases between.

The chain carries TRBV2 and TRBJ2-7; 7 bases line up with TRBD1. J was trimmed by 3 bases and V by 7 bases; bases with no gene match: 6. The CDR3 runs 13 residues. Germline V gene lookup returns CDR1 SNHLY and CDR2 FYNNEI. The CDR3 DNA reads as TGTGCCAGCAAGGGGGCACTAGGCTACGAGCAGTACTTC. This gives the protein CASKGALGYEQYF. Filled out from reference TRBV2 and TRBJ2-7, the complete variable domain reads EPEVTQTPSHQVTQMGQEVILRCVPISNHLYFYWYRQILGQKVEFLVSFYNNEISEKSEIFDDQFSVERPDGSNFTLKIRSTKLEDSAMYFCASKGALGYEQYFGPGTRLTVT.

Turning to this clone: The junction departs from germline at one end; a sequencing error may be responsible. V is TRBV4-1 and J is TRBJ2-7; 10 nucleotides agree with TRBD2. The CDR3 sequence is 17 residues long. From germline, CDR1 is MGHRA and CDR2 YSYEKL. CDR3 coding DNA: TGCGGCAGCAGCCAAGCGGCTAGCGGGAGTCGTTTCCACGAGCAGTACTTC. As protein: CGSSQAASGSRFHEQYF.

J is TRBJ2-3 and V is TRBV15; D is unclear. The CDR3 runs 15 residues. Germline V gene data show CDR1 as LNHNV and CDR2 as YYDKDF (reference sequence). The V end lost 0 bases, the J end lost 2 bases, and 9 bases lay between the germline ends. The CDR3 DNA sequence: TGTGCCACCAGCAGAGATCCAGTGGTCACAGATACGCAGTATTTT. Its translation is CATSRDPVVTDTQYF.

The CDR3 protein is CASSLLVAGGINEQFF. The CDR3 DNA reads as TGTGCCAGCAGTTTATTGGTAGCGGGAGGAATTAATGAGCAGTTCTTC. The chain couples TRBV27 to TRBJ2-1; TRBD2 agrees at 10 bases. CDR3 length: 16 residues. The V gene end was trimmed by 1 base and the J gene end by 7 bases; junction bases not matched to a gene: 7. Germline CDR1 MNHEY, CDR2 SMNVEV (reference sequence).

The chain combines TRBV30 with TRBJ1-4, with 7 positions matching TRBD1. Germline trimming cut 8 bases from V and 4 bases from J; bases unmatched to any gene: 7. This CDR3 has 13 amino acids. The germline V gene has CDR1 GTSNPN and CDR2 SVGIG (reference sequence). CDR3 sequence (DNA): TGTGCCCGGACGACAGGGATTAATGAAAAACTGTTTTTT. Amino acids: CARTTGINEKLFF.